This T cell receptor (beta chain) emerged from a study of blood T cells in healthy people across ages. Study-level information: Per two T cells, template switching captured roughly one barcoded beta molecule.

CDR1 and CDR2 (germline): DFQATT, SNEGSKA (reference sequence). This CDR3 contains 14 residues. A note on this clonotype: The germline gene is not matched at one end of the junction; a read error may be the cause.

Then a second PCR, running about 6 to 12 cycles, was carried out with a sample-barcoded 5' primer and a J-beta primer mix. A single record per CDR3 protein comes from TCRdb applying MiXCR to the 5' RACE reads. This repertoire shows about 2 million distinct CDR3 sequences, 40% to 55% found once; its top ten account for about 2.1%. This TCR came from a woman in her forties in good health. Sequenced input: blood. The chain couples TRBV20-1 to TRBJ2-5, with TRBD2 identical over 7 bases. In nucleotides, the CDR3 is TGCAGTGCTCCCCTGACTAGCATACAGGAGACCCAGTATTTC. This encodes CSAPLTSIQETQYF.